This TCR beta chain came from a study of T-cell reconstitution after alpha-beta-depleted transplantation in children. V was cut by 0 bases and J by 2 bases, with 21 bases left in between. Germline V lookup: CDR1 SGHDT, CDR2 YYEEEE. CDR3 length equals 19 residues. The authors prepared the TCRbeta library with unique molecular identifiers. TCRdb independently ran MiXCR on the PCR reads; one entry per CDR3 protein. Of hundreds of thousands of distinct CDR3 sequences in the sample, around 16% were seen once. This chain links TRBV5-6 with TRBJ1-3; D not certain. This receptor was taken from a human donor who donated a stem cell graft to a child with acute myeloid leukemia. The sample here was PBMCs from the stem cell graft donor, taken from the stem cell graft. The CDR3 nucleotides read TGTGCCAGCAGCTTGGGGTTAGTGTTTGGGATCGACGCTGGAAACACCATATATTTT. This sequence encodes CASSLGLVFGIDAGNTIYF.